A single sample is the source of the 25 T cell receptor gamma chains below, sequenced in a study of gamma-delta chains in newborns, infants, children. TCRdb fed the reads into CATT to redo clone calling. The data show 600 to 800 gamma-chain clones, approximately 50% seen once. The specimen sequenced was blood. Receptor source: a child who was a newborn, infant or young child, either healthy, febrile or measles-vaccinated (not recorded which).

The V gene was left uncalled, and the J gene is TRGJP. The CDR3 is 14 amino acids. Written as DNA, the CDR3 is TGTGCCTTGTGGGGGGGGGTGGGCAAAAAAATCAAGGTATTT. The encoded protein is CALWGGVGKKIKVF.

V is TRGV5 and J is TRGJP1. The J gene, absent from TCRdb, was called here by matching the DNA to germline. V dropped 0 bases and J dropped 0; count of bases not matched to a gene: 7. Germline assignment: CDR1 VINAFY and CDR2 YDVSNSKD. The CDR3 runs to 17 residues. CDR3 coding DNA: TGTGCCACCTGGGACAGGCCGGGTGATACCACTGGTTGGTTCAAGATATTT. Amino acids: CATWDRPGDTTGWFKIF.

This clone came up a few times. This rearrangement joins TRGV3 to TRGJ1 or TRGJ2. The J gene was missing in TCRdb and was found by matching the end of the DNA to germline. The CDR3 covers 11 residues. The V gene's germline CDR1 is VTNTFY and CDR2 YDVSTARD (reference sequence). J gave up 11 bases and V 0 bases, and 4 bases lay outside the gene matches. The CDR3 sequence is CATWDRREKLF. In DNA form, the CDR3 reads TGTGCCACCTGGGACAGGCGGGAGAAACTCTTT.

This chain uses TRGV9 with TRGJP. The J gene, missing from TCRdb, was assigned here through DNA to germline matching. V lost 0 bases to trimming and J lost 6 bases; unmatched junction nucleotides: 8. Looked up from germline, CDR1 is GITISATS and CDR2 is ISYDGTV (reference sequence). The CDR3 is 18 amino acids. For the CDR3, the DNA is TGTGCCTTGTGGGAGGTGCAGCTGGGAGAGTTGGGCAAAAAAATCAAGGTATTT. This translates into CALWEVQLGELGKKIKVF.

V usage is TRGV3 and J usage is TRGJP1. Germline matching of the DNA provided the J gene here, since TCRdb leaves it blank. Germline V CDR1 and CDR2: VTNTFY, YDVSTARD (reference sequence). The V and J ends lost 0 bases and 3 bases, in that order; junction bases with no gene match: 1. This CDR3 contains 14 residues. CDR3 sequence reads: CATWDRPTGWFKIF. The CDR3 nucleotides read TGTGCCACCTGGGACAGGCCCACTGGTTGGTTCAAGATATTT.

The table lists this clone with a few counts. This rearrangement joins TRGV4 to TRGJP2. TCRdb leaves out the J gene; it was filled in here by matching the DNA to germline. Per the germline V gene, CDR1 is EGSTGY and CDR2 is YDSYTSSV. J lost 7 bases, V lost 4 bases, and 9 bases had no gene match. This CDR3 has 14 residues. CDR3 nucleotides: TGTGCCACCTGGGAAAGGAAAGATGATTGGATCAAGACGTTT. Residues: CATWERKDDWIKTF.

The J gene is TRGJ1 or TRGJ2, the V gene TRGV3. Trimming removed 2 bases from V and 11 bases from J; junction bases left unmatched: 0. The CDR3 extends over 9 amino acids. Germline loops: CDR1 VTNTFY, CDR2 YDVSTARD (reference sequence). CDR3 loop: CATWDKKLF. The CDR3 DNA reads TGTGCCACCTGGGACAAGAAACTCTTT.

The chain has TRGV9 and TRGJP. The J gene, missing from TCRdb, was assigned here through DNA to germline matching. Germline CDR1 is GITISATS and CDR2 is ISYDGTV (reference sequence). J lost 4 bases, V lost 4 bases, and 4 bases had no gene match. CDR3 length: 16 amino acids. CDR3 in amino acids: CALWDEQELGKKIKVF. In nucleotides, the CDR3 is TGTGCCTTGTGGGACGAACAAGAGTTGGGCAAAAAAATCAAGGTATTT.

The called J gene is TRGJP2, whereas the V gene has no call. The CDR3 extends over 12 amino acids. The CDR3 DNA sequence: TGTGCCACCTCGGGTAGTGATTGGATCAAGACGTTT. The encoded protein is CATSGSDWIKTF.

This rearrangement joins TRGV9 to TRGJP. No J segment appears in TCRdb, so it was assigned here by matching the sequence to germline. J gave up 11 bases and V 2 bases, and 6 bases lay outside the gene matches. Per germline, CDR1 GITISATS and CDR2 ISYDGTV (reference sequence). CDR3 length: 15 amino acids. DNA of the CDR3: TGTGCCTTGTGGGAGGGGATACTGGGCAAAAAAATCAAGGTATTT. It codes for CALWEGILGKKIKVF.

A few counts support this clone. The chain couples TRGV9 to TRGJP. Germline matching of the DNA provided the J gene here, since TCRdb leaves it blank. The CDR3 consists of 13 residues. Trimming cost V 5 bases and J 9 bases; bases outside gene matches: 1. CDR1 is GITISATS and CDR2 is ISYDGTV in the germline V gene (reference sequence). The CDR3 coding sequence is TGTGCCTTGTGGGTGTTGGGCAAAAAAATCAAGGTATTT. Protein sequence: CALWVLGKKIKVF.

In the case of this clone: The junction differs from germline at one of its ends, possibly a read error. The genes are TRGV9 and TRGJ1 or TRGJ2. TCRdb records no J gene; here it was assigned by comparing the DNA to germline. The CDR3 runs 14 residues. The V gene's germline CDR1 is GITISATS and CDR2 ISYDGTV (reference sequence). CDR3 sequence (DNA): TGTGCCTTGTGCGAGGTGCGGGGATATTATAAGAAACTCTTT. It codes for CALCEVRGYYKKLF.

The chain combines TRGV9 with TRGJ1 or TRGJ2. TCRdb offers no J gene call, so here the DNA was matched to germline to obtain one. Per the germline V gene, CDR1 is GITISATS and CDR2 is ISYDGTV (reference sequence). J lost 4 bases, V lost 3 bases, and 3 bases had no gene match. The CDR3 has 12 amino acids. CDR3 amino acids: CALWEPYYKKLF. CDR3 sequence (DNA): TGTGCCTTGTGGGAGCCGTATTATAAGAAACTCTTT.

This clone was found a few times. The chain uses TRGV9 and TRGJP. The J gene, left out of TCRdb, was set here by checking the DNA against germline. Germline V CDR1 and CDR2: GITISATS, ISYDGTV (reference sequence). The CDR3 sequence is 17 residues long. After removal of 3 bases from V and 4 bases from J, the junction contained 6 bases not matched to a gene. The CDR3, as DNA: TGTGCCTTGTGGGAGACTTCTCAAGAGTTGGGCAAAAAAATCAAGGTATTT. It translates to CALWETSQELGKKIKVF.

This clone showed up just a few times. The V gene is listed as TRGV9; no J gene was called. The CDR3 spans 10 residues. The germline CDR1 and CDR2 sequences are GITISATS and ISYDGTV (reference sequence). The CDR3 nucleotides read TGTGCCTTGTGGGAGGTGCAGGTACTCTTT. It codes for CALWEVQVLF.

This clone was recorded a few times. V usage is TRGV3 and J usage is TRGJ1 or TRGJ2. As TCRdb names no J gene, one was assigned here on the basis of a DNA match to germline. With 0 bases clipped from V and 3 bases from J, the junction kept 8 bases outside the gene matches. Germline CDR1 reads VTNTFY; CDR2 reads YDVSTARD (reference sequence). The CDR3 contains 15 residues. In nucleotides, the CDR3 is TGTGCCACCTGGGACAGGGGGGCTTTTTATTATAAGAAACTCTTT. Amino acid sequence: CATWDRGAFYYKKLF.

Remarks on this clone: Other DNA sequences in the sample encode the same CDR3. V usage is TRGV9 and J usage is TRGJP. TCRdb is silent on the J gene; assignment here came from matching the DNA to germline. Germline CDR1 is GITISATS and CDR2 is ISYDGTV (reference sequence). V trimming: 2 bases; J trimming: 6 bases; junction bases outside the gene matches: 1. The CDR3 extends over 15 amino acids. CDR3 in DNA: TGTGCCTTGTGGGAGGGAGAGTTGGGCAAAAAAATCAAGGTATTT. Translating gives CALWEGELGKKIKVF.

The V call is TRGV9, the J call TRGJP. TCRdb lists no J gene, so it was determined here by aligning the DNA to germline. The CDR3 sequence is 16 residues long. Unmatched junction bases numbered 7, after V lost 5 bases and J lost 6 bases. Germline loops: CDR1 GITISATS, CDR2 ISYDGTV (reference sequence). The CDR3 region has the DNA TGTGCCTTGTGGGGCGGGGGAGAGTTGGGCAAAAAAATCAAGGTATTT. Its translation is CALWGGGELGKKIKVF.

The rearrangement joins TRGV3 to TRGJ1 or TRGJ2. Germline matching of the DNA provided the J gene here, since TCRdb leaves it blank. Germline CDR1 is VTNTFY and CDR2 is YDVSTARD (reference sequence). The CDR3 is 12 residues long. V was pared by 0 bases and J by 7 bases, with 3 bases of the junction left unmatched. The CDR3 bases are TGTGCCACCTGGGACAGGTCCTATAAGAAACTCTTT. It encodes CATWDRSYKKLF.

The chain links TRGV9 to TRGJP. Germline matching of the DNA provided the J gene here, since TCRdb leaves it blank. The CDR3 extends over 16 amino acids. The V and J ends lost 2 bases and 6 bases, in that order; junction bases with no gene match: 4. Germline CDR1 is GITISATS and CDR2 is ISYDGTV (reference sequence). The CDR3 loop is CALWEERELGKKIKVF. CDR3 nucleotides: TGTGCCTTGTGGGAGGAAAGAGAGTTGGGCAAAAAAATCAAGGTATTT.

This clone was seen only once. The chain links TRGV4 to TRGJ1 or TRGJ2. The J gene is absent in TCRdb and was assigned here via DNA matching to germline. The CDR3 extends over 13 amino acids. CDR1 is EGSTGY, CDR2 YDSYTSSV, per germline. J gave up 5 bases and V 0 bases, and 4 bases lay outside the gene matches. This CDR3 is CATWDGHDYKKLF. CDR3 DNA sequence: TGTGCCACCTGGGATGGGCACGATTATAAGAAACTCTTT.

This clone is categorized as hyperexpanded (1% or more). The chain combines TRGV4 with TRGJ1 or TRGJ2. The germline V gene encodes CDR1 EGSTGY and CDR2 YDSYTSSV. This CDR3 is 11 amino acids long. V lost 3 bases to trimming and J lost 4 bases; unmatched junction nucleotides: 0. CDR3 amino acids: CATWDYYKKLF. CDR3 DNA: TGTGCCACCTGGGATTATTATAAGAAACTCTTT.

CDR3 nucleotide sequence: TGTGCCACCTGGGAATCTCCTTCCCCCTATAAGAAACTCTTT. Amino acids: CATWESPSPYKKLF. The V and J genes are TRGV4 and TRGJ1 or TRGJ2. No J gene was available from TCRdb, and it was assigned here by a germline match of the DNA. The CDR3 loop spans 14 amino acids. Trimming removed 4 bases from V and 7 bases from J; junction bases left unmatched: 13. From germline, CDR1 is EGSTGY and CDR2 YDSYTSSV.

By its share, this clone is large. A much bigger clone sits one base away, suggesting this may be a read error. Other DNA variants within this sample encode the same CDR3. This chain links TRGV9 with TRGJP. The J gene comes from matching the DNA to germline here; TCRdb lacks it. The germline gives CDR1 GITISATS, CDR2 ISYDGTV (reference sequence). The CDR3 contains 16 residues. The V segment lost 2 bases and the J segment 3 bases; nucleotides outside the gene matches: 1. CDR3 bases: TGTGCCTTGTGGGAGGCGCAAGAGTTGGGCAAAAAAATCAAGGTATTT. Translation: CALWEAQELGKKIKVF.

As regards this clone: A much larger clonotype is one base distant, so this may be a read error. Other DNA sequences within the sample encode an identical CDR3. The V and J genes are TRGV9 and TRGJ1 or TRGJ2. The J gene is not listed in TCRdb, so it was assigned here from a DNA match to germline. The CDR3 is 12 residues long. V gave up 1 base and J gave up 5 bases; unmatched junction bases: 2. Germline V gene data show CDR1 as GITISATS and CDR2 as ISYDGTV (reference sequence). As DNA, the CDR3 is TGTGCCTTGTGGGAGGTTCATTATAAGAAACTCTTT. The encoded protein is CALWEVHYKKLF.